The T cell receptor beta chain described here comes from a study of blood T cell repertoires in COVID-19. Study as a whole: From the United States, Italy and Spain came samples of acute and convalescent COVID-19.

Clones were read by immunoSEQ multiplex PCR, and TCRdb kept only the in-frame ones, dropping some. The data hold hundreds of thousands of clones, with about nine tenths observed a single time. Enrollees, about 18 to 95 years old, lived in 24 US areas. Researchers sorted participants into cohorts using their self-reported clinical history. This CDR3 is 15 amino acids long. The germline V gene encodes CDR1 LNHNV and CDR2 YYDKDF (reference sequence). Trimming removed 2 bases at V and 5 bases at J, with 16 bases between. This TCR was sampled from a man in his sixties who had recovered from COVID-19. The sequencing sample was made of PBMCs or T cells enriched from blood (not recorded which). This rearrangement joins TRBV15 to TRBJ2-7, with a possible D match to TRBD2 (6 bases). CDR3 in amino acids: CATSRLGTGRNEQYF. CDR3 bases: TGTGCCACCAGCAGACTTGGGACTGGACGAAACGAGCAGTACTTC.